This T cell receptor (beta chain) stems from a study of blood T cells in healthy people across ages. Study findings and constraints: Long-lived donors exceeded aged donors in naive CD4+ cells and diversity.

Next came a second PCR, run for roughly 6 to 11 cycles, which used a sample-barcoded 5' primer along with a J-beta primer mix. In TCRdb, the 5' RACE reads were re-called with MiXCR into one record per CDR3 protein. The table includes 1.5 million to 2 million distinct CDR3 sequences, about 30% detected once. About this clonotype itself: Its target is unknown. At one boundary the junction diverges from the germline segment, which might be a read error.

This clonotype was sampled from a woman aged 25-40 years in good health. Input material: blood.

This chain's CDR3 is CASTRSGANVRTF. The CDR3 DNA reads TGTGCCAGCACCCGGTCGGGGGCCAACGTCCGGACTTTC. The gene calls are TRBV12-3 or TRBV12-4 and TRBJ2-6, with D perhaps matching TRBD1 or TRBD2 (6 bases each). The CDR3 loop spans 13 amino acids.